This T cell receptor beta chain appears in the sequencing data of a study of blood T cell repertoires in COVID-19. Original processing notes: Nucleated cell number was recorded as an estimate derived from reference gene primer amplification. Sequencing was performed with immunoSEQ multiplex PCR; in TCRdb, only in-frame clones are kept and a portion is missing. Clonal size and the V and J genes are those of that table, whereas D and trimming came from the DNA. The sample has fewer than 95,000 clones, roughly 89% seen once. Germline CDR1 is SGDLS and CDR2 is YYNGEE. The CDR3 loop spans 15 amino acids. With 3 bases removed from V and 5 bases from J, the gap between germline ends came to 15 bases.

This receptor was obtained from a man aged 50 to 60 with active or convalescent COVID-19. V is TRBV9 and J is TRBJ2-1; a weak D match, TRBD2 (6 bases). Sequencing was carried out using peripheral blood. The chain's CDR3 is CASSGTRDRNNEQFF. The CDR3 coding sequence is TGTGCCAGCAGCGGGACGCGGGATAGAAACAATGAGCAGTTCTTC.